These 16 T cell receptor beta chains were sequenced from one sample in a study of OX40 agonist ivuxolimab in advanced cancers. Library preparation employed the immunoSEQ multiplex PCR assay. In TCRdb, the immuneACCESS table is reduced to in-frame sequences with V and J assigned. These tables do not hold every clone; where another copy was compared, an unresolved V gene accounts for under half, and the others remain unexplained. A total of fewer than 85,000 clones appear in this sample, around 90% of them only once. The top ten constitute roughly 0.42% of the sample. The sample consisted of CD4+ or CD8+ T cells sorted from blood, taken in a trial of the OX40 agonist ivuxolimab. Source of these receptors: an adult with an advanced solid tumor such as melanoma, head and neck, liver or kidney cancer.

The CDR3 reads CASSPNTVSYEQYF. In DNA, the CDR3 is TGTGCCAGCAGCCCCAACACCGTCTCCTACGAGCAGTACTTC. The V and J genes are TRBV11-2 and TRBJ2-7; D remains unclear. This CDR3 spans 14 amino acids. With 5 bases removed from V and 0 bases from J, the gap between germline ends came to 11 bases. CDR1 SGHAT and CDR2 FQNNGV come from the germline V gene. Combining the CDR3 with reference TRBV11-2 and TRBJ2-7 gives the whole variable domain EAGVAQSPRYKIIEKRQSVAFWCNPISGHATLYWYQQILGQGPKLLIQFQNNGVVDDSQLPKDRFSAERLKGVDSTLKIQPAKLEDSAVYLCASSPNTVSYEQYFGPGTRLTVT.

The CDR3 protein is CASSQLAGTDYEQYF. The DNA for the CDR3 is TGCGCCAGCAGCCAACTAGCGGGGACAGACTACGAGCAGTACTTC. The rearrangement links TRBV4-1 to TRBJ2-7, with TRBD2 matching 9 bases. Trimming removed 2 bases from V and 3 bases from J; junction bases left unmatched: 5. CDR1 is MGHRA, CDR2 YSYEKL, per germline. The CDR3 has 15 residues.

The rearrangement links TRBV5-6 to TRBJ1-1, with a weak D call TRBD1 (5 bases). CDR3 length: 14 amino acids. Between the trimmed V and J ends, which lost 4 bases and 2 bases, there was a span of 12 bases. Germline CDR1 and CDR2: SGHDT and YYEEEE. CDR3 residues: CASSITGGNTEAFF. In DNA form, the CDR3 reads TGTGCCAGCAGCATTACCGGGGGAAACACTGAAGCTTTCTTT.

The chain is built from TRBV6-5 and TRBJ1-4, with D possibly being TRBD1 (6 bases). This CDR3 is 15 amino acids long. Trimming took off 4 bases at V and 6 bases at J, with 15 bases between the two ends. Germline values: CDR1 MNHEY, CDR2 SVGAGI. The CDR3 DNA follows: TGTGCCAGCAGTTCCTGGGACACGGCTGATGAAAAACTGTTTTTT. Residues: CASSSWDTADEKLFF.

J is TRBJ2-1 and V is TRBV7-2; 8 bases are shared with TRBD1. Germline CDR1 SGHTA, CDR2 FQGNSA. The junction had 18 bases not matched to a gene; V was cut back by 2 bases and J by 15 bases. This CDR3 has 16 residues. The CDR3 loop reads CASSLSGQGARIFRFF. CDR3 in DNA: TGTGCCAGCAGCTTATCAGGACAGGGCGCGCGTATTTTTCGGTTCTTC.

The chain couples TRBV28 to TRBJ2-7; D unclear. The CDR3 has 12 residues. The V gene's germline CDR1 is MDHEN and CDR2 SYDVKM. V gave up 5 bases and J gave up 4 bases, with 9 bases separating them. CDR3 residues: CASSPGRYEQYF. The CDR3 DNA follows: TGTGCCAGCAGTCCTGGGCGGTACGAGCAGTACTTC.

The chain employs TRBV14 and TRBJ1-6; D gene unclear. In germline, CDR1 is SGHDN, CDR2 FVKESK. This CDR3 spans 12 amino acids. Trimming cost V 1 base and J 8 bases, with 3 bases left between them. CDR3 residues: CASSQVDSPLHF. As DNA, the CDR3 is TGTGCCAGCAGCCAAGTAGATTCACCCCTCCACTTT.

The chain carries TRBV28 and TRBJ1-2, with unresolved D. CDR3 size: 13 residues. V was trimmed by 6 bases and J by 0 bases, leaving 8 bases between them. The germline CDR1 and CDR2 sequences are MDHEN and SYDVKM. CDR3 amino acids: CASRDTANYGYTF. CDR3 nucleotide sequence: TGTGCCAGCAGAGATACAGCTAACTATGGCTACACCTTC.

This chain joins TRBV4-3 and TRBJ2-7; D may be TRBD1 or TRBD2 (5 bases each). Trimming left V 0 bases short and J 5 bases short, with 14 bases between. The germline gives CDR1 LGHNA, CDR2 YSLEER. The CDR3 spans 15 residues. The CDR3 bases are TGCGCCAGCAGCCAAGAGCGGTGGGGACGCGACGAGCAGTACTTC. It specifies CASSQERWGRDEQYF.

This clone was observed a handful of times. CDR3 loop: CASSRDLWLTEAFF. The CDR3 bases are TGTGCCAGCAGTCGCGACTTGTGGCTCACTGAAGCTTTCTTT. The gene calls are TRBV6-5 and TRBJ1-1; D unclear. Looked up from germline, CDR1 is MNHEY and CDR2 is SVGAGI. The CDR3 spans 14 residues. The V and J ends lost 5 bases and 4 bases respectively, with 14 bases between them.

This chain links TRBV4-2 with TRBJ2-5; D is possibly TRBD2 (5 bases). Per the germline V gene, CDR1 is LGHNA and CDR2 is YNFKEQ. The CDR3 runs to 14 residues. Trimming stripped 0 bases from V and 4 bases from J, with 9 bases between. The CDR3 here is CASSQDRRTETQYF. CDR3 DNA: TGTGCCAGCAGCCAAGATCGGAGGACAGAGACCCAGTACTTC.

CDR3 in amino acids: CASSPTSASTDTQYF. In DNA form, the CDR3 reads TGTGCCAGCAGCCCGACAAGCGCTAGCACAGATACGCAGTATTTT. This rearrangement joins TRBV7-3 to TRBJ2-3; no clear D. V gave up 5 bases and J gave up 0 bases, with 12 bases separating them. The germline gives CDR1 SGHTA, CDR2 FQGTGA. The CDR3 runs 15 residues.

The V call is TRBV28, the J call TRBJ2-1; TRBD1 aligns across 9 bases. Germline V CDR1 and CDR2: MDHEN, SYDVKM. V was clipped by 6 bases and J by 8 bases; unmatched bases: 11. The CDR3 is 15 amino acids. The CDR3 bases are TGTGCCAGCAGGCCCACGGGACAGGGAAGGGATGAGCAGTTCTTC. It is translated as CASRPTGQGRDEQFF.

In this sample, this clone turned up once. The chain joins TRBV7-9 to TRBJ2-5, with 9 bases that match TRBD1. The CDR3 consists of 15 residues. Germline V gene sequence: CDR1 SEHNR, CDR2 FQNEAQ (reference sequence). J was trimmed by 4 bases and V by 5 bases; bases with no gene match: 8. CDR3 protein: CASSPRQGVVETQYF. The CDR3 DNA is TGTGCCAGCAGCCCGCGACAGGGGGTAGTAGAGACCCAGTACTTC.

This rearrangement joins TRBV6-1 to TRBJ2-5; 9 bases match TRBD2. This CDR3 comprises 13 residues. Germline V gene lookup returns CDR1 MNHNS and CDR2 SASEGT. After removal of 6 bases from V and 4 bases from J, the junction contained 3 bases not matched to a gene. The CDR3 here is CASRILAGETQYF. DNA of the CDR3: TGTGCCAGCAGGATACTAGCGGGAGAGACCCAGTACTTC.

V usage is TRBV28 and J usage is TRBJ1-5; TRBD1 is a possible D gene (6 bases). V was clipped by 4 bases and J by 5 bases, with 15 bases between them. Per the germline V gene, CDR1 is MDHEN and CDR2 is SYDVKM. This CDR3 is built from 15 residues. CDR3 sequence: CASSSGAEFYQPQHF. The CDR3 DNA reads as TGTGCCAGCAGTTCAGGGGCTGAGTTCTATCAGCCCCAGCATTTT.